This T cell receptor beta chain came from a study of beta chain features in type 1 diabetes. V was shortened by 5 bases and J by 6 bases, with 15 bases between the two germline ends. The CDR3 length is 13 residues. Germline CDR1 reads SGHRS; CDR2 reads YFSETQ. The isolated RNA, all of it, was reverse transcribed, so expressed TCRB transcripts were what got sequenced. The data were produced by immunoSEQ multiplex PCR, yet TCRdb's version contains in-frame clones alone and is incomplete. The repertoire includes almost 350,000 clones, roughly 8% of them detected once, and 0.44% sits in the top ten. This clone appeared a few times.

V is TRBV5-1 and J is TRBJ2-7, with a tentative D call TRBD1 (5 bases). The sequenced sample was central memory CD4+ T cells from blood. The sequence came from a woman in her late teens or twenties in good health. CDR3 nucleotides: TGCGCCAGCAGGCCGGCCGACCAGGGCGAGCAGTACTTC. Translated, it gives CASRPADQGEQYF.